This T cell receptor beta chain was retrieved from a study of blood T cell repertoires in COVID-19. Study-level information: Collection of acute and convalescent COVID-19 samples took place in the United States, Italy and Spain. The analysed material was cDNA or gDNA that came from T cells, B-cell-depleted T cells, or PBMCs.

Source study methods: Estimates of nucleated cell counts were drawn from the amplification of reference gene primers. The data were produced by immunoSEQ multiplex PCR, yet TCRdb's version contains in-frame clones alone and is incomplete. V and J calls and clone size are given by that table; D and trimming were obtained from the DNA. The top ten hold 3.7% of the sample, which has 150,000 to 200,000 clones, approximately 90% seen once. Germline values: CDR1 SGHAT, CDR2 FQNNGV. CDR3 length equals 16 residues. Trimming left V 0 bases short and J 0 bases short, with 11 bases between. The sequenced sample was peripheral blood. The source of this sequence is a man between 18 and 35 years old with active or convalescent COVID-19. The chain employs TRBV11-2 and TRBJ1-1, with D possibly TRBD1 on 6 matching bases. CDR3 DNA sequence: TGTGCCAGCAGCTTAGAGTTCGGACAGTTGAACACTGAAGCTTTCTTT. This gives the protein CASSLEFGQLNTEAFF. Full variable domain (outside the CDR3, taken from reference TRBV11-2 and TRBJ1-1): EAGVAQSPRYKIIEKRQSVAFWCNPISGHATLYWYQQILGQGPKLLIQFQNNGVVDDSQLPKDRFSAERLKGVDSTLKIQPAKLEDSAVYLCASSLEFGQLNTEAFFGQGTRLTVV.